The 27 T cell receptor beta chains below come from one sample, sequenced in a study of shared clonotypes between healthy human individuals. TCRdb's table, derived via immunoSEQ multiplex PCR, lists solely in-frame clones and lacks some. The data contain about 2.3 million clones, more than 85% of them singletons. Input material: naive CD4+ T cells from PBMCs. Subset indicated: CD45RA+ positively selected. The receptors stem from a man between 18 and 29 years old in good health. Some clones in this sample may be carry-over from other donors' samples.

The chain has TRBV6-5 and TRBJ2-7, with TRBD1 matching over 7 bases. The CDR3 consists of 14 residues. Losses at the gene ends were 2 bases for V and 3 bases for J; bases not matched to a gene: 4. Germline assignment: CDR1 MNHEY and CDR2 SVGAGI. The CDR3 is CASSYRPGGYEQYF. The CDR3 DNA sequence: TGTGCCAGCAGTTACCGTCCAGGGGGCTACGAGCAGTACTTC.

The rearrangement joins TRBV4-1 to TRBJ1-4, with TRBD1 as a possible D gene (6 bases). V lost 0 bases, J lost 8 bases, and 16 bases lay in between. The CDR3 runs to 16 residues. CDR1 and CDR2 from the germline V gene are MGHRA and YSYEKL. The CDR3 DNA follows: TGCGCCAGCAGCCAAGATAGCCGGGGGGCGAGGGAAAAACTGTTTTTT. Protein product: CASSQDSRGAREKLFF.

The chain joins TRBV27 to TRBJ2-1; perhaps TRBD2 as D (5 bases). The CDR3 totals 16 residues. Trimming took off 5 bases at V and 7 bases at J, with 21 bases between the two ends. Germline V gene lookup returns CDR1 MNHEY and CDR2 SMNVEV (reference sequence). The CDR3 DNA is TGTGCCAGCAGTCCTTACGGAGGCCCCTTCACAAATGAGCAGTTCTTC. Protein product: CASSPYGGPFTNEQFF.

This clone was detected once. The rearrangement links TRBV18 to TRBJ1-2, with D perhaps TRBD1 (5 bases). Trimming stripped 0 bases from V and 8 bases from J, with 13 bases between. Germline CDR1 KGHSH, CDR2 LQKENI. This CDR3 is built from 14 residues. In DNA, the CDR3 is TGTGCCAGCTCACCACCCGGGGGATCTGGGGGCTACACCTTC. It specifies CASSPPGGSGGYTF. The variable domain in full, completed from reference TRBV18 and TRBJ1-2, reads NAGVMQNPRHLVRRRGQEARLRCSPMKGHSHVYWYRQLPEEGLKFMVYLQKENIIDESGMPKERFSAEFPKEGPSILRIQQVVRGDSAAYFCASSPPGGSGGYTFGSGTRLTVV.

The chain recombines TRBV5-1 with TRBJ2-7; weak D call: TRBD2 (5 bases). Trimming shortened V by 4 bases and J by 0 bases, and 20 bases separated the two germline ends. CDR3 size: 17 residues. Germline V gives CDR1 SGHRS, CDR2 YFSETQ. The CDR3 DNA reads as TGCGCCAGCAGCCCGCGGATCGGGCGGGTTAGCTCCTACGAGCAGTACTTC. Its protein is CASSPRIGRVSSYEQYF.

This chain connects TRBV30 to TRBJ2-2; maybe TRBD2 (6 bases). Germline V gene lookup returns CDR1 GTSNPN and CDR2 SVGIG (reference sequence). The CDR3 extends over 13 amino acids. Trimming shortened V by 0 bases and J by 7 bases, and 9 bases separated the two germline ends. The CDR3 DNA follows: TGTGCCTGGAGTGTAGGAGGGGTCGGGGAGCTGTTTTTT. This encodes CAWSVGGVGELFF.

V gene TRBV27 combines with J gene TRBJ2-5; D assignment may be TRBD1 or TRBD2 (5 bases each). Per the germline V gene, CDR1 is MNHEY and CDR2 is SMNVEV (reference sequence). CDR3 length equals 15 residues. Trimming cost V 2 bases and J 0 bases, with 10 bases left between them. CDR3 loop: CASSLGTGYQETQYF. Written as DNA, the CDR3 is TGTGCCAGCAGTTTAGGGACGGGTTACCAAGAGACCCAGTACTTC.

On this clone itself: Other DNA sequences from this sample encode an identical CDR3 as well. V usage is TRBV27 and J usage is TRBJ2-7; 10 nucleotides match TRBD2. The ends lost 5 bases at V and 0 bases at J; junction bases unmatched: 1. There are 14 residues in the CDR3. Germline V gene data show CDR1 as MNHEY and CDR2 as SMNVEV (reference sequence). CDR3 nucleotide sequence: TGTGCCAGCAGTCTAGCGGGAGCCTCCTACGAGCAGTACTTC. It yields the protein CASSLAGASYEQYF.

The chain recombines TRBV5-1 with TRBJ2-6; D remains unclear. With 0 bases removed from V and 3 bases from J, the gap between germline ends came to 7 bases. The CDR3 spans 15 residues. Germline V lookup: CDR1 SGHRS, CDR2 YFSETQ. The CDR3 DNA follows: TGCGCCAGCAGCTTGGTAGCTGGTGGGGCCAACGTCCTGACTTTC. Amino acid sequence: CASSLVAGGANVLTF.

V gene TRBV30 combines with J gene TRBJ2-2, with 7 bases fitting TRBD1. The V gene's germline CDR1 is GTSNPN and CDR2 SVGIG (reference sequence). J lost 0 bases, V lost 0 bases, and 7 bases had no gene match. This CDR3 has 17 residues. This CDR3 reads CAWSVKLGQTNTGELFF. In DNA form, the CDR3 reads TGTGCCTGGAGTGTTAAATTGGGACAGACGAACACCGGGGAGCTGTTTTTT.

CDR3 nucleotide sequence: TGTGCCAGCAGTTCGGCGGGAGGCTACGAGCAGTACTTC. Protein: CASSSAGGYEQYF. This chain links TRBV6-5 with TRBJ2-7, with 8 positions matching TRBD2. V dropped 4 bases and J dropped 3; count of bases not matched to a gene: 2. Germline values: CDR1 MNHEY, CDR2 SVGAGI. The CDR3 length is 13 residues.

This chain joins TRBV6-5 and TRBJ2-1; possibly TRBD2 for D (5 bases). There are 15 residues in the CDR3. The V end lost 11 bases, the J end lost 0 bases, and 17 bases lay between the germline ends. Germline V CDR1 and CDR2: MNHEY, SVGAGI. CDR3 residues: CACGNSESSYNEQFF. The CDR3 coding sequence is TGTGCCTGCGGCAATAGCGAAAGCTCCTACAATGAGCAGTTCTTC.

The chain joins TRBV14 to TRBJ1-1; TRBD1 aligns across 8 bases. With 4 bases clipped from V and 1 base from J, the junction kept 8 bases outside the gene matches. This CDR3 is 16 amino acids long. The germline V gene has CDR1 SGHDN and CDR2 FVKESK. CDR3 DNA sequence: TGTGCCAGCAGCCCTTTTCCGACAGGGGCGAACACTGAAGCTTTCTTT. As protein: CASSPFPTGANTEAFF.

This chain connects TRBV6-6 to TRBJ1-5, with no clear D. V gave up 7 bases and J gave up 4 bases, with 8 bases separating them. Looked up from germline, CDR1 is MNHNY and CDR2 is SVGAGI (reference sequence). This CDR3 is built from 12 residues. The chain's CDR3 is CASNQLNQPQHF. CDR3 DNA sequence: TGTGCCAGCAACCAACTGAATCAGCCCCAGCATTTT.

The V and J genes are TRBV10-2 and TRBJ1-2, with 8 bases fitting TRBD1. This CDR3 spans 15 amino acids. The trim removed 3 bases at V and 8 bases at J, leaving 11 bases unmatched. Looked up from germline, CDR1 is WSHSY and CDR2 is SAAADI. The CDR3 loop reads CASSDADRETIGYTF. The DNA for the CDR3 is TGCGCCAGCAGTGACGCGGACAGGGAAACTATCGGCTACACCTTC.

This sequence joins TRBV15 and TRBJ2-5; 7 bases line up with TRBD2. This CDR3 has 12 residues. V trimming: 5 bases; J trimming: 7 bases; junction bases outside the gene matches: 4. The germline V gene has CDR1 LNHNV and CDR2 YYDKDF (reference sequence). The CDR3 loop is CATSRGRGTQYF. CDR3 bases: TGTGCCACCAGCCGAGGGAGGGGGACCCAGTACTTC.

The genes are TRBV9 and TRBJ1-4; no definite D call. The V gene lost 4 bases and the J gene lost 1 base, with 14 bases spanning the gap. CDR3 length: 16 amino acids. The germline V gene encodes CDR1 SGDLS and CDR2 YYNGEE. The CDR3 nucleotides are TGTGCCAGCAGCCCCCGCCCGATATTAACTAATGAAAAACTGTTTTTT. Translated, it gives CASSPRPILTNEKLFF.

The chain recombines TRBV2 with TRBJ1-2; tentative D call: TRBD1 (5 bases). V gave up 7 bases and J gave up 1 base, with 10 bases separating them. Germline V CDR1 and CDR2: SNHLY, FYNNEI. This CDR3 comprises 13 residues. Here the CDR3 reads CASKARGNYGYTF. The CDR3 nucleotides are TGTGCCAGCAAGGCTAGGGGTAACTATGGCTACACCTTC. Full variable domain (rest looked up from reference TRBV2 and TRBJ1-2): EPEVTQTPSHQVTQMGQEVILRCVPISNHLYFYWYRQILGQKVEFLVSFYNNEISEKSEIFDDQFSVERPDGSNFTLKIRSTKLEDSAMYFCASKARGNYGYTFGSGTRLTVV.

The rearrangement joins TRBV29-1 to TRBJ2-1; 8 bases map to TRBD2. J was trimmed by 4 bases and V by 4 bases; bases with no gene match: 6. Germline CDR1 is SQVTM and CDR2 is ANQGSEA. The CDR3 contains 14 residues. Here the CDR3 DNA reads TGCAGCGTTGGGGTACTAGCGGATTACAATGAGCAGTTCTTC. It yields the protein CSVGVLADYNEQFF.

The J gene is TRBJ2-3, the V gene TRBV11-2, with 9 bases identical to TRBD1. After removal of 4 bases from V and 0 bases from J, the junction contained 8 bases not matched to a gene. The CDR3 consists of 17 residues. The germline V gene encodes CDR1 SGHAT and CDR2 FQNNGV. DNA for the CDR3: TGTGCCAGCAGCTCCGAAATCGGGACAGGGAGCACAGATACGCAGTATTTT. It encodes CASSSEIGTGSTDTQYF.

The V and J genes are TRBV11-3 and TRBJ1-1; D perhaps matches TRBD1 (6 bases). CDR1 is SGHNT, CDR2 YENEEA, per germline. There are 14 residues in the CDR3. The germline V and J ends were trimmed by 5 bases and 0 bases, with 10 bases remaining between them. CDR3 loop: CASSQGRVNTEAFF. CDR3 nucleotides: TGTGCCAGCAGCCAGGGGAGAGTGAACACTGAAGCTTTCTTT.

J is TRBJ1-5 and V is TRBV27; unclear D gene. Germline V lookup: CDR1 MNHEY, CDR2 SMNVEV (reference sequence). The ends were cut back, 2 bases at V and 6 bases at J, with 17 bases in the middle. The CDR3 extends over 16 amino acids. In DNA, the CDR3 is TGTGCCAGCAGTTTACGATGGGAACGGCGGTCTCAGCCCCAGCATTTT. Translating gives CASSLRWERRSQPQHF.

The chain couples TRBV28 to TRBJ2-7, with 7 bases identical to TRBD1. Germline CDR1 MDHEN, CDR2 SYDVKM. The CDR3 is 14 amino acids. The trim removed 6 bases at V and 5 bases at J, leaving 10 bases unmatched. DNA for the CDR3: TGTGCCAGCAGAGGGTTACAGGGGTTCCACGAGCAGTACTTC. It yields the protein CASRGLQGFHEQYF.

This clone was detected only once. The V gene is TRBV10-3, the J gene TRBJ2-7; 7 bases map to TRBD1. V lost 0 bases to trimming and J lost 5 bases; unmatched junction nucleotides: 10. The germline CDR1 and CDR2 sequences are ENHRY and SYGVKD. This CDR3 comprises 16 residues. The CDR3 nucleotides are TGTGCCATCAGTGAGTCCCCCGGGGCCCAGGGGGACGAGCAGTACTTC. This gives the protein CAISESPGAQGDEQYF.

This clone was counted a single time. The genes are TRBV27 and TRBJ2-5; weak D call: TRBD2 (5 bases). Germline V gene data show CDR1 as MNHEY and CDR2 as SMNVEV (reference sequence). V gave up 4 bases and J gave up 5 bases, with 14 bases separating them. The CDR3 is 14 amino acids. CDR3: CASSSYSSLETQYF. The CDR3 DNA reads TGTGCCAGCAGTTCCTACTCTAGCTTGGAGACCCAGTACTTC.

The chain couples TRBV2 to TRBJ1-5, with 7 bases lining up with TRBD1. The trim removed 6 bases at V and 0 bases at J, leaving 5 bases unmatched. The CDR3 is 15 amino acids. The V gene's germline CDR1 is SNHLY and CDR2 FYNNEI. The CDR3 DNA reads TGTGCCAGCAGGACAGGGACCTTTAGCAATCAGCCCCAGCATTTT. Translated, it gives CASRTGTFSNQPQHF.

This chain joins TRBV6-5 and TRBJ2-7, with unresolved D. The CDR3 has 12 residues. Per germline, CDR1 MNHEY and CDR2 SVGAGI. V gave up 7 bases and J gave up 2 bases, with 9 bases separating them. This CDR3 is CASTATTYEQYF. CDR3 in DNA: TGTGCCAGCACCGCTACCACCTACGAGCAGTACTTC.